This T cell receptor beta chain is drawn from a study of PD-L1 blockade in urothelial cancer. Across the study: Starting in about 2014, patients were given atezolizumab (1,200 mg intravenously every 3 weeks).

Spike-ins of synthetic TCR analog templates went into each PCR. Libraries were prepared by immunoSEQ multiplex PCR; TCRdb keeps only in-frame clonotypes and omits some of them. The table lists some 110,000 clones, about 91% of them singletons. Time point denoted: peripheral blood 6 weeks after treatment start. Urothelial carcinoma in patients was locally advanced or metastatic. Patients each gave 1 to 8 samples, pretreatment and on-treatment. Germline V gene sequence: CDR1 LGHNA, CDR2 YSLEER. Germline trimming cut 0 bases from V and 4 bases from J; bases unmatched to any gene: 7. The CDR3 sequence is 17 residues long.

This TCR derives from a man in his fifties or sixties with urothelial cancer. This sample comprised PBMCs, obtained around atezolizumab (anti-PD-L1) treatment. V is TRBV4-3 and J is TRBJ1-2; 11 bases are shared with TRBD1. The CDR3: CASSQDTGTGGSYGYTF. CDR3 sequence (DNA): TGCGCCAGCAGCCAAGATACCGGGACAGGGGGTTCCTATGGCTACACCTTC.